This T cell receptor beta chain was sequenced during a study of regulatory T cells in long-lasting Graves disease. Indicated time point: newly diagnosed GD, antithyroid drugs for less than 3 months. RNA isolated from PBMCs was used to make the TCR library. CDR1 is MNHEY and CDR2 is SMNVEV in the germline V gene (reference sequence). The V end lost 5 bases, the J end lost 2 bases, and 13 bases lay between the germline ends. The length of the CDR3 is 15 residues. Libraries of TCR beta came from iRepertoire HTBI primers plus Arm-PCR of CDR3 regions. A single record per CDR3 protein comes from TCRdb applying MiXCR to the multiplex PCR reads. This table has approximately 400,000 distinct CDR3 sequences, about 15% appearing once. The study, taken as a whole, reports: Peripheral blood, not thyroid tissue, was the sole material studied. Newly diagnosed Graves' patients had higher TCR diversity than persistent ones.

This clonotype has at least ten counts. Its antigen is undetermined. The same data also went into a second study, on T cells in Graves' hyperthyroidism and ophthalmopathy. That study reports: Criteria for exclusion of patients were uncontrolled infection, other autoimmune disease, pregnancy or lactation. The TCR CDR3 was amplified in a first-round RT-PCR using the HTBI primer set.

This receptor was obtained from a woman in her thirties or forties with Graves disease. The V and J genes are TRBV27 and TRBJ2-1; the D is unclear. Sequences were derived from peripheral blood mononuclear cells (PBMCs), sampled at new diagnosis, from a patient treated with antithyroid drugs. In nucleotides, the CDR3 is TGTGCCAGCAGTCTCTCGTTAAGCCCCTACAATGAGCAGTTCTTC. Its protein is CASSLSLSPYNEQFF.